Listed below are T cell receptor beta chains from one sample, sequenced in a study of T cells in Graves' hyperthyroidism and ophthalmopathy. MiXCR, run by TCRdb on the multiplex PCR reads, gives a single entry per CDR3 protein. Here the sample spans a few hundred thousand distinct CDR3 sequences, roughly 14% being singletons. The sequencing sample was made of blood. The receptor set was obtained from a woman aged 30 to 39 with Graves' ophthalmopathy. Each CDR3 is given with its conserved first and last residue. D genes are given only for firm matches. Some rows mark clone size as missing; the rest say once, few, many or name a class of expanded clone.

J | size | D | V | CDR3 | DNA
TRBJ1-5 | many | NA | TRBV6-1 | CASEVGHSNQPQHF | TGTGCCAGCGAAGTCGGGCATAGCAATCAGCCCCAGCATTTT
TRBJ2-7 | many | NA | TRBV5-6 | CASSLVRGREQYF | TGTGCCAGCAGCTTGGTCAGGGGTAGAGAGCAGTACTTC
TRBJ2-5 | many | TRBD1 | TRBV2 | CASSDDRVLGETQYF | TGTGCCAGCAGTGACGACAGGGTGCTCGGGGAGACCCAGTACTTC
TRBJ2-1 | NA | NA | TRBV3-1 | CASSQDARAYNEQFF | TGTGCCAGCAGCCAAGATGCACGGGCCTACAATGAGCAGTTCTTC
TRBJ2-1 | many | NA | TRBV7-6 | CASSLVPRQQNNEQFF | TGTGCCAGCAGCTTAGTCCCCCGACAGCAAAACAATGAGCAGTTCTTC
TRBJ2-1 | many | TRBD2 | TRBV18 | CASSPRSGDEQFF | TGTGCCAGCTCACCACGTAGCGGGGACGAGCAGTTCTTC
TRBJ1-2 | many | NA | TRBV30 | CAWSDGGSGYTF | TGTGCCTGGAGTGATGGGGGTTCTGGCTACACCTTC
TRBJ2-3 | many | NA | TRBV7-2 | CASSGGPSSTDTQYF | TGTGCCAGCAGTGGGGGCCCTTCTAGCACAGATACGCAGTATTTT
TRBJ1-1 | many | NA | TRBV6-1 | CASSERGWDTEAFF | TGTGCCAGCAGTGAAAGGGGGTGGGACACTGAAGCTTTCTTT
TRBJ1-1 | many | NA | TRBV18 | CASSPNRGNTEAFF | TGTGCCAGCTCACCAAACCGAGGAAACACTGAAGCTTTCTTT
TRBJ2-2 | NA | NA | TRBV20-1 | CSASQNTGELFF | TGCAGTGCTAGCCAAAACACCGGGGAGCTGTTTTTT
TRBJ2-7 | few | NA | TRBV6-1 | CARAEQYF | TGTGCCAGGGCCGAGCAGTACTTC
TRBJ1-1 | many | TRBD1 | TRBV7-9 | CATPGQMNTEAFF | TGTGCCACACCGGGACAGATGAACACTGAAGCTTTCTTT
TRBJ2-3 | NA | TRBD2 | TRBV2 | CASRRGITDTQYF | TGTGCCAGCCGGCGGGGGATCACAGATACGCAGTATTTT
TRBJ1-3 | NA | NA | TRBV5-1 | CASSSTSGNTIYF | TGCGCCAGCAGCTCTACCTCTGGAAACACCATATATTTT
TRBJ1-1 | few | NA | TRBV28 | CASSARGNTEAFF | TGTGCCAGCAGTGCCAGGGGGAACACTGAAGCTTTCTTT
TRBJ2-2 | NA | NA | TRBV24-1 | CATSDDRTLTGELFF | TGTGCCACCTCTGATGACAGGACGCTCACCGGGGAGCTGTTTTTT
TRBJ2-1 | many | TRBD1 | TRBV7-8 | CASSLRQGAYNEQFF | TGTGCCAGCAGCTTAAGGCAGGGGGCTTACAATGAGCAGTTCTTC
TRBJ1-4 | many | NA | TRBV18 | CASSPQQKNEKLFF | TGTGCCAGCTCGCCACAACAGAAGAATGAAAAACTGTTTTTT
TRBJ2-3 | many | TRBD2 | TRBV7-2 | CASSMTSGGAGGTDTQYF | TGTGCCAGCAGCATGACTAGCGGGGGGGCCGGAGGCACAGATACGCAGTATTTT
TRBJ2-2 | once | TRBD1 | TRBV12-3/TRBV12-4 | CASNRQGGAGELFF | TGTGCCAGCAACCGACAGGGGGGGGCCGGGGAGCTGTTTTTT
TRBJ1-5 | many | NA | TRBV20-1 | CSARETPDQPQHF | TGCAGTGCTAGAGAGACACCGGATCAGCCCCAGCATTTT
TRBJ2-1 | many | NA | TRBV30 | CAWSGLGGPYNEQFF | TGTGCCTGGAGTGGCCTGGGGGGCCCCTACAATGAGCAGTTCTTC
TRBJ2-5 | few | TRBD1 | TRBV6-2/TRBV6-3 | CASRVDRVRETQYF | TGTGCCAGCAGGGTGGACAGGGTTCGAGAGACCCAGTACTTC
TRBJ2-2 | few | NA | TRBV24-1 | CATSDHRRTGELFF | TGTGCCACCAGTGATCACAGGAGAACCGGGGAGCTGTTTTTT
TRBJ2-2 | NA | NA | TRBV7-2 | CASRLGRGPGSGERFF | TGTGCCAGCAGGTTGGGCAGGGGCCCAGGGTCCGGGGAGCGGTTTTTT
TRBJ1-3 | NA | TRBD1 | TRBV6-2/TRBV6-3 | CASSAGTALSGNTIYF | TGTGCCAGCAGCGCAGGGACAGCCCTGTCTGGAAACACCATATATTTT